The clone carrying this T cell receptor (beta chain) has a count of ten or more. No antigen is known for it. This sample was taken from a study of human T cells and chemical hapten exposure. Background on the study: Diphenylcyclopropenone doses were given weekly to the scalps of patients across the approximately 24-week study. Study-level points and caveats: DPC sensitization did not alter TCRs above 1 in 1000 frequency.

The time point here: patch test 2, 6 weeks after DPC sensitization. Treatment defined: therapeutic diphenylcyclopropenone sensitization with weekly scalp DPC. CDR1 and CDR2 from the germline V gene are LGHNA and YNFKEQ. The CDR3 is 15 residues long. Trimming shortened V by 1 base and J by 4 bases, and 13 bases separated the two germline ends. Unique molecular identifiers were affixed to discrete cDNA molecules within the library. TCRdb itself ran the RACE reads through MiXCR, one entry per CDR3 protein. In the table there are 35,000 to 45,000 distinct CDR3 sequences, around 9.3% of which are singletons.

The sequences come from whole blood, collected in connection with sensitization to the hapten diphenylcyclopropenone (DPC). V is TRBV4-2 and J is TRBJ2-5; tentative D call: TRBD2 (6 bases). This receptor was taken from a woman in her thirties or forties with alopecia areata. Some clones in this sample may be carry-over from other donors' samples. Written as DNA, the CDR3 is TGTGCCAGCAGCCAAGCTGCGGGGCGAGGAGAGACCCAGTACTTC. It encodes CASSQAAGRGETQYF.